Listed below are T cell receptor beta chains from one sample, sequenced in a study of post-analysis software for immune sequencing data. One entry per CDR3 protein results from TCRdb running MiXCR on the PCR reads. The table has 650,000 to 850,000 distinct CDR3 sequences, around 50% seen once. Sequencing used blood. The receptors shown here come from a girl aged 10-17 years with multiple sclerosis. The CDR3 runs from the conserved cysteine through the conserved F or W. The order of the fields is clone size, V gene, J gene, D gene, CDR3 DNA, CDR3 protein. A D gene is named only where the DNA matches it firmly. Size tells how often a clone was seen (once, few, many) or the class of an expanded clone, and some rows leave it out.

few,TRBV12-3/TRBV12-4,TRBJ2-3,TRBD2,TGTGCCAGCAGCTCGTTTGGGCCGGGACTAGGGACGACAGATACGCAGTATTTT,CASSSFGPGLGTTDTQYF
few,TRBV29-1,TRBJ1-2,TRBD1,TGCAGCGTGATGAGGACAGGCCTTAACTATGGCTACACCTTC,CSVMRTGLNYGYTF
-,TRBV24-1,TRBJ1-2,-,TGTGCCACCAGTGAGGGACCTAACTATGGCTACACCTTC,CATSEGPNYGYTF
-,TRBV4-1,TRBJ2-7,-,TGCGCCAACAGCCAACCAAAGGACCTGAATTACGAGCGGTACTTC,CANSQPKDLNYERYF
-,TRBV7-9,TRBJ2-7,-,TGTGCCAGCAGCTTACCGGGAGCAAAGCACGAGCAGTACTTC,CASSLPGAKHEQYF
-,TRBV10-3,TRBJ2-3,TRBD2,TGTGCCATCAGTGGGACCAGCGGGAGAAAGGTGCAAGATACGCAGTATTTT,CAISGTSGRKVQDTQYF
-,TRBV2,TRBJ2-4,-,TGTGCCAACAGTGTTGGGACACCTACTACTGAGCAGTACTTC,CANSVGTPTTEQYF
-,TRBV20-1,TRBJ2-1,TRBD1,TGCAGTGCTAGAGGGACAGGGCATTACGCTCCTCACAATGAGCAGTTCTTC,CSARGTGHYAPHNEQFF
-,TRBV4-2,TRBJ2-7,TRBD2,TGTGCCAGCAGCCAAGTTATAGGCCTAGCGGACTACGAGCAGTACTTC,CASSQVIGLADYEQYF
-,TRBV5-1,TRBJ2-1,TRBD1,TGCGCCAGCAGCCTACACCAGGGGGCCTACAATGAGCAGTTCTTC,CASSLHQGAYNEQFF
few,TRBV29-1,TRBJ2-5,-,TGCAGCGTTGGACGGGCCGGGGAGACCCAGTACTTC,CSVGRAGETQYF
few,TRBV2,TRBJ1-1,TRBD1,TGTGCCAGCAGCGCCCAGGACAGGGGGAACACTGCAGCTTTCTTT,CASSAQDRGNTAAFF
-,TRBV5-1,TRBJ2-3,-,TGTGCCAGCAGCCCTAGGAGGGGAGATACGCAGTATTTT,CASSPRRGDTQYF
-,TRBV20-1,TRBJ2-3,-,TGCAGTGCTACCCCCCCGGGACATACCACAGATACGCAGTATTTT,CSATPPGHTTDTQYF
few,TRBV20-1,TRBJ2-5,-,TGCAGTGCTAGAGGTGCGGGGGCTGAGACCCAGTACTTC,CSARGAGAETQYF
-,TRBV12-3/TRBV12-4,TRBJ1-2,TRBD1,TGTGCCAGCAGTCCAAGGGGGCACTATGGCTACACCTTC,CASSPRGHYGYTF
-,TRBV7-3,TRBJ2-5,-,TGTGCCAGCAGCTTAAACCCTCGGACAGAAGAGACCCAGTACTTC,CASSLNPRTEETQYF
-,TRBV20-1,TRBJ2-1,TRBD2,TGCAGTACTAGAAAACCTCCGGGACTAGGGAACAATGAGCAGTTCTTC,CSTRKPPGLGNNEQFF
-,TRBV24-1,TRBJ2-2,-,TGTGCCACCAGTGACGGGGGGACAACGAACACCGGGGAGCTGTTTTTT,CATSDGGTTNTGELFF
-,TRBV12-3/TRBV12-4,TRBJ2-7,TRBD1,TGTGCCAGCAGTACGGGACAGGGGTCGTTTTTCTACGAGCAGTACTTC,CASSTGQGSFFYEQYF
few,TRBV4-1,TRBJ1-2,TRBD1,TGCGCCAGCAGAGATGGAGGGACAGGTGGTGGCTACACCTTC,CASRDGGTGGGYTF
few,TRBV7-3,TRBJ2-6,-,TGTGCCAGCAGCTTAATAGGTCCTGGGGCCAACGTCCTGACTTTC,CASSLIGPGANVLTF
few,TRBV20-1,TRBJ2-3,-,TGCAGTGCCCCCCGCCAGGCAGGGGTATCAGATACGCAGTATTTT,CSAPRQAGVSDTQYF
-,TRBV14,TRBJ2-1,TRBD2,TGTGCCAGCAGCCATTTATTAGCGGGAGGTACCTCCTACAATGAGCAGTTCTTC,CASSHLLAGGTSYNEQFF
-,TRBV20-1,TRBJ2-5,TRBD2,TGCAGTGCTAGAGATCGGCGACCGCTAGCGGGAGGTGGAACCCAGTACTTC,CSARDRRPLAGGGTQYF
once,TRBV18,TRBJ2-1,-,TGTGCCAGCTCACCTCAGGCCCTATACAATGAGCAGTTCTTC,CASSPQALYNEQFF
-,TRBV29-1,TRBJ2-7,-,TGCAGCGTTGAAGTTGGGGGCCGGGGGCTGAGTGAGCAGTACTTC,CSVEVGGRGLSEQYF
-,TRBV20-1,TRBJ1-2,-,TGCAGTGCCAACCCTGGGGGGAACTATGGCTACACCTTC,CSANPGGNYGYTF
-,TRBV5-1,TRBJ1-4,TRBD1,TGCGCCAGCAGCTTGGACAGGGGGCTTAACGGTAATGAAAAACTGTTTTTT,CASSLDRGLNGNEKLFF
few,TRBV10-3,TRBJ2-7,-,TGTGCCATCAGTGAGGGAGTCGGGACGGACGACTACGAGCAGTACTTC,CAISEGVGTDDYEQYF
few,TRBV12-3/TRBV12-4,TRBJ1-2,TRBD1,TGTGCCAGCAGTTTAAACAGGGGCGATGGCTACACCTTC,CASSLNRGDGYTF
-,TRBV5-1,TRBJ2-7,TRBD1,TGCGCCAGCAGCTTGGGCGGTACGTATCCGACAGGGATTTACGAGCAGTACTTC,CASSLGGTYPTGIYEQYF
-,TRBV9,TRBJ2-7,-,TGTGCCAGCAGCGTAGAAGGACAAACCTACGAGCAGTACTTC,CASSVEGQTYEQYF
-,TRBV11-2,TRBJ2-5,TRBD2,TGTGCCAGCAGCTTAGCGGCTAGCGGGGAAGAGACCCAGTACTTC,CASSLAASGEETQYF
-,TRBV5-1,TRBJ1-2,-,TGCGCCAGCAGCTTTACAGGAGATTCTAACTATGGCTACACCTTC,CASSFTGDSNYGYTF
once,TRBV30,TRBJ2-7,-,TGTGCCTGGAGTGAGTCCTCCTACGAGCAGTACTTC,CAWSESSYEQYF
-,TRBV29-1,TRBJ1-4,TRBD1,TGCAGCGGAACTACAGGGGCGACTAATGAAAAACTGTTTTTT,CSGTTGATNEKLFF